The present TCR beta chain was sequenced within a study of blood T cells in healthy people across ages. The extraction recovered at least 5.5 micrograms of total RNA per sample. As for this clonotype: Its antigen remains unidentified.

Overall study results and limits: Considered underestimates were the diversity estimates obtained from one million T cells.

The second PCR ran about 6 to 12 cycles with a sample-barcoded 5' primer and J-beta primers. A template-switch adaptor with 12 random nucleotides tagged each cDNA molecule. Each CDR3 protein is one row after TCRdb ran MiXCR on the 5' RACE reads. The sample records about a million distinct CDR3 sequences, about 53% being singletons. V was trimmed by 6 bases and J by 5 bases, leaving 13 bases between them. The CDR3 runs to 14 residues. Per germline, CDR1 MNHNY and CDR2 SVGAGI (reference sequence). The specimen sequenced was blood. This receptor was obtained from a woman in her sixties or seventies in good health. This chain connects TRBV6-6 to TRBJ2-2, with TRBD2 as a possible D gene (5 bases). CDR3 loop: CASRFDGMTGELFF. DNA for the CDR3: TGTGCCAGCAGGTTTGACGGGATGACCGGGGAGCTGTTTTTT.